These 23 T cell receptor beta chains were all obtained from the same sample, sequenced in a study of blood T cell repertoires in COVID-19. Clones were read by immunoSEQ multiplex PCR, and TCRdb kept only the in-frame ones, dropping some. Seen here are about half a million clones, roughly nine tenths observed once, and the top ten hold around 8%. The sequenced material came from PBMCs or T cells enriched from blood (not recorded which). These receptors were taken from a woman in her fifties or sixties who had recovered from COVID-19.

V is TRBV5-1 and J is TRBJ1-6, with 10 nucleotides matching TRBD1. The V gene end was trimmed by 4 bases and the J gene end by 6 bases; junction bases not matched to a gene: 4. Looked up from germline, CDR1 is SGHRS and CDR2 is YFSETQ. This CDR3 contains 15 residues. CDR3 protein: CASSGGQGFNSPLHF. CDR3 bases: TGCGCCAGCAGCGGGGGACAGGGGTTTAATTCACCCCTCCACTTT.

The chain has TRBV2 and TRBJ1-5, with 7 bases fitting TRBD1. With 6 bases clipped from V and 0 bases from J, the junction kept 5 bases outside the gene matches. The CDR3 runs to 15 residues. In germline, CDR1 is SNHLY, CDR2 FYNNEI. The CDR3 region has the DNA TGTGCCAGCAGAGGGACAGCGTATAGCAATCAGCCCCAGCATTTT. Residues: CASRGTAYSNQPQHF. The whole variable domain, remainder taken from reference TRBV2 and TRBJ1-5, is EPEVTQTPSHQVTQMGQEVILRCVPISNHLYFYWYRQILGQKVEFLVSFYNNEISEKSEIFDDQFSVERPDGSNFTLKIRSTKLEDSAMYFCASRGTAYSNQPQHFGDGTRLSIL.

The gene calls are TRBV7-2 and TRBJ2-7; D is possibly TRBD2 (6 bases). Germline V gives CDR1 SGHTA, CDR2 FQGNSA. Trimming took off 0 bases at V and 3 bases at J, with 12 bases between the two ends. CDR3 length equals 15 residues. As DNA, the CDR3 is TGTGCCAGCAGCTTAGCTCAACTAGCCCGCTACGAGCAGTACTTC. Translating gives CASSLAQLARYEQYF.

This sequence joins TRBV6-5 and TRBJ2-2, with D possibly TRBD1 on 5 matching bases. Germline assignment: CDR1 MNHEY and CDR2 SVGAGI. This CDR3 is 15 amino acids long. V was cut by 2 bases and J by 0 bases, with 7 bases left in between. CDR3 bases: TGTGCCAGCAGTTACGACAGCGCGAACACCGGGGAGCTGTTTTTT. This codes for CASSYDSANTGELFF.

This clone was counted once. The chain employs TRBV5-1 and TRBJ1-2; weak D call: TRBD1 (5 bases). V lost 2 bases and J 2 bases, leaving 16 bases between the germline ends. From germline, CDR1 is SGHRS and CDR2 YFSETQ. This CDR3 spans 16 amino acids. Here the CDR3 reads CASSLLRGPTNYGYTF. Written as DNA, the CDR3 is TGCGCCAGCAGCTTATTAAGGGGCCCAACCAACTATGGCTACACCTTC.

The chain employs TRBV10-3 and TRBJ1-4, with D possibly matching TRBD1 (5 bases). CDR3 length: 15 amino acids. Germline CDR1 and CDR2: ENHRY and SYGVKD. V was trimmed by 0 bases and J by 5 bases, leaving 10 bases between them. The CDR3 is CAISESPGSNEKLFF. The CDR3 nucleotides read TGTGCCATCAGTGAGTCTCCAGGGTCGAATGAAAAACTGTTTTTT.

The rearrangement uses TRBV30 and TRBJ1-5; no clear D gene. CDR1 and CDR2 (germline): GTSNPN, SVGIG (reference sequence). V was trimmed by 4 bases and J by 3 bases, leaving 10 bases between them. This CDR3 is 13 amino acids long. Written as DNA, the CDR3 is TGTGCCTGGAATTCGGGTTTCAATCAGCCCCAGCATTTT. This translates into CAWNSGFNQPQHF.

This chain uses TRBV5-1 with TRBJ2-1, with 10 bases lining up with TRBD1. The V gene end was trimmed by 4 bases and the J gene end by 7 bases; junction bases not matched to a gene: 8. Germline V CDR1 and CDR2: SGHRS, YFSETQ. This CDR3 contains 15 residues. CDR3 coding DNA: TGCGCCAGCAGCGCCAGTCCGGGACAGGGGAATGAGCAGTTCTTC. This encodes CASSASPGQGNEQFF.

This rearrangement joins TRBV3-1 (or the pseudogene TRBV3-2) to TRBJ1-4; D may be TRBD1 (6 bases). The CDR3 sequence is 16 residues long. Germline V gene data show CDR1 as LGHDT and CDR2 as YNNKEL (reference sequence). The V end was cut by 4 bases, the J end by 6 bases, with 18 bases between. CDR3 protein: CASSPGRGGGDEKLFF. The CDR3, as DNA: TGTGCCAGCAGCCCAGGGCGAGGGGGAGGGGATGAAAAACTGTTTTTT.

The genes are TRBV3-1 (or the pseudogene TRBV3-2) and TRBJ2-1; 12 bases are shared with TRBD2. CDR3 length: 17 amino acids. V shed 1 base, J shed 4 bases, and the junction held 5 bases outside the gene matches. The germline V gene encodes CDR1 LGHDT and CDR2 YNNKEL (reference sequence). CDR3 sequence: CASSQALGLAGYNEQFF. DNA for the CDR3: TGTGCCAGCAGCCAAGCCCTAGGACTAGCGGGGTACAATGAGCAGTTCTTC.

The V call is TRBV5-4, the J call TRBJ2-1; no firm D call. Between the trimmed V and J ends, which lost 3 bases and 12 bases, there was a span of 22 bases. This CDR3 has 15 residues. CDR1 and CDR2 (germline): SGHNT, YYREEE (reference sequence). The CDR3 sequence is CASSSFSRQALGQFF. The CDR3 DNA follows: TGTGCCAGCAGCTCCTTTTCACGGCAGGCCCTTGGGCAGTTCTTC.

DNA of the CDR3: TGTGCCAGCGAGACAGTCTCTAACTATGGCTACACCTTC. As protein: CASETVSNYGYTF. The chain couples TRBV2 to TRBJ1-2, with D possibly matching TRBD1 (5 bases). With 8 bases removed from V and 0 bases from J, the gap between germline ends came to 10 bases. The CDR3 length is 13 residues. In germline, CDR1 is SNHLY, CDR2 FYNNEI.

The J gene is TRBJ1-2, the V gene TRBV6-5; D uncertain. The CDR3 has 11 amino acids. Per germline, CDR1 MNHEY and CDR2 SVGAGI. V dropped 9 bases and J dropped 5 bases, with 10 bases sitting between them. CDR3 region: CASTDGYGYTF. DNA of the CDR3: TGTGCCAGTACAGATGGGTATGGCTACACCTTC.

This chain uses TRBV19 with TRBJ2-7; TRBD1 agrees at 7 bases. The CDR3 consists of 12 residues. Germline assignment: CDR1 LNHDA and CDR2 SQIVND (reference sequence). V was clipped by 11 bases and J by 1 base; unmatched bases: 5. The CDR3 nucleotides are TGTGCCTCCCGACAGGGTTCCTACGAGCAGTACTTC. Its protein product is CASRQGSYEQYF.

The CDR3 loop is CATSDLEGAPHNSPLHF. The CDR3 coding sequence is TGTGCCACCAGTGATTTGGAGGGGGCGCCGCACAATTCACCCCTCCACTTT. The rearrangement links TRBV24-1 to TRBJ1-6, with 7 bases lining up with TRBD1. The CDR3 totals 17 residues. The germline gives CDR1 KGHDR, CDR2 SFDVKD. The V and J ends lost 0 bases and 7 bases, in that order; junction bases with no gene match: 8.

V usage is TRBV24-1 and J usage is TRBJ2-2; 7 bases fit TRBD2. V shed 3 bases and J 5 bases; nucleotides not matched to a gene: 5. Germline CDR1 and CDR2: KGHDR and SFDVKD. This CDR3 has 15 residues. Here the CDR3 DNA reads TGTGCCACCAGTGATCCGGGACTACCGACCGGGGAGCTGTTTTTT. It encodes CATSDPGLPTGELFF.

The chain has TRBV5-1 and TRBJ2-7, with 7 bases aligning to TRBD1. Trimming took 3 bases from V and 3 from J; bases not matched to a gene: 6. The CDR3 has 14 residues. The germline CDR1 and CDR2 sequences are SGHRS and YFSETQ. CDR3 in DNA: TGCGCCAGCAGCTGGACAGGTATCGACTACGAGCAGTACTTC. Translated, it gives CASSWTGIDYEQYF.

This clone was observed a single time. The chain links TRBV5-8 to TRBJ1-4; possible D gene TRBD1, 6 bases. This CDR3 has 17 amino acids. The germline CDR1 and CDR2 sequences are SGHTS and YDEGEE. Between the trimmed V and J ends, which lost 6 bases and 4 bases, there was a span of 22 bases. In DNA, the CDR3 is TGTGCCAGCAATGTCGATCAGGGGCCCATAATTAATGAAAAACTGTTTTTT. It specifies CASNVDQGPIINEKLFF.

The chain employs TRBV24-1 and TRBJ2-2; D ambiguous. Germline CDR1 is KGHDR and CDR2 is SFDVKD. Trimming pared 4 bases from V and 6 bases from J, leaving 8 bases between. The CDR3 covers 13 residues. The CDR3 region has the DNA TGTGCCACCAGTGAACAACCCGCCGGGGAGCTGTTTTTT. The encoded protein is CATSEQPAGELFF.

The chain couples TRBV28 to TRBJ1-1, with a tentative D call TRBD1 (6 bases). The CDR3 spans 13 residues. The V gene lost 3 bases and the J gene lost 5 bases, with 10 bases spanning the gap. Germline V gene data show CDR1 as MDHEN and CDR2 as SYDVKM. CDR3 sequence: CASSLTGVTEAFF. The DNA of the CDR3 is TGTGCCAGCAGTTTGACAGGCGTAACTGAAGCTTTCTTT.

This chain connects TRBV5-1 to TRBJ2-5; tentatively, D is TRBD2 (6 bases). V was pared by 5 bases and J by 2 bases, with 13 bases between. The V gene's germline CDR1 is SGHRS and CDR2 YFSETQ. The CDR3 covers 14 residues. Here the CDR3 reads CASRREVVQETQYF. In nucleotides, the CDR3 is TGCGCCAGCAGAAGGGAGGTGGTACAAGAGACCCAGTACTTC.

This rearrangement joins TRBV3-1 (or the pseudogene TRBV3-2) to TRBJ2-1; 13 bases map to TRBD2. Trimming at V came to 4 bases and at J to 8 bases, leaving 8 bases not matched to a gene. This CDR3 is 16 amino acids long. Germline V gene data show CDR1 as LGHDT and CDR2 as YNNKEL (reference sequence). As DNA, the CDR3 is TGTGCCAGCAGCCCCCCAACTAGCGGGGGGGATCATGAGCAGTTCTTC. Translated, it gives CASSPPTSGGDHEQFF.

The rearrangement joins TRBV2 to TRBJ2-7, with 7 bases fitting TRBD1. With V trimmed by 7 bases and J by 13 bases, 13 bases remained unmatched. This CDR3 spans 12 amino acids. The germline V gene has CDR1 SNHLY and CDR2 FYNNEI. CDR3: CASNEGIDRVYF. The CDR3 DNA reads TGTGCCAGCAACGAAGGTATTGACAGGGTTTACTTC. The full variable domain, completed using reference TRBV2 and TRBJ2-7, is EPEVTQTPSHQVTQMGQEVILRCVPISNHLYFYWYRQILGQKVEFLVSFYNNEISEKSEIFDDQFSVERPDGSNFTLKIRSTKLEDSAMYFCASNEGIDRVYFGPGTRLTVT.